These 10 T cell receptor beta chains were all obtained from the same sample, sequenced in a study of cytomegalovirus exposure and HLA in healthy donors. With 60 Vbeta and 13 Jbeta primers, the PCR was carried out. Sequenced by immunoSEQ multiplex PCR; TCRdb stores in-frame clones only, minus some. The sample consists of more than 100,000 clones, 79% of them appearing once. Material: PBMCs. All receptors come from a male donor in good health and CMV-seronegative.

This chain links TRBV12-5 with TRBJ2-1; maybe TRBD2 (6 bases). Trimming removed 3 bases at V and 0 bases at J, with 12 bases between. The CDR3 length is 16 residues. CDR1 LGHNT and CDR2 FRNRAP come from the germline V gene. This chain's CDR3 is CASGFGAGSSYNEQFF. The CDR3 region has the DNA TGTGCTAGTGGTTTCGGGGCGGGGAGCTCCTACAATGAGCAGTTCTTC.

This clone was detected a few times. The V call is TRBV27, the J call TRBJ2-3; 7 bases are shared with TRBD1. The CDR3 is 15 amino acids. The germline V gene encodes CDR1 MNHEY and CDR2 SMNVEV (reference sequence). Unmatched junction bases numbered 6, after V lost 5 bases and J lost 1 base. The CDR3 sequence is CASSPTGVGTDTQYF. The DNA of the CDR3 is TGTGCCAGCAGTCCCACAGGGGTGGGCACAGATACGCAGTATTTT.

The chain has TRBV7-9 and TRBJ1-5; possibly TRBD1 for D (6 bases). Germline V gene sequence: CDR1 SEHNR, CDR2 FQNEAQ (reference sequence). This CDR3 contains 15 residues. V lost 2 bases and J 4 bases, leaving 12 bases between the germline ends. The CDR3 DNA is TGTGCCAGCAGCTTAAATCCCACAGGGAATCAGCCCCAGCATTTT. Translating gives CASSLNPTGNQPQHF.

The chain uses TRBV18 and TRBJ1-1; D may be TRBD1 (5 bases). The CDR3 length is 14 residues. With 6 bases removed from V and 3 bases from J, the gap between germline ends came to 14 bases. Germline CDR1 is KGHSH and CDR2 is LQKENI. DNA of the CDR3: TGTGCCAGCTCCCTGGGGGGAGGGGACACTGAAGCTTTCTTT. Its protein is CASSLGGGDTEAFF.

The genes are TRBV30 and TRBJ1-1; the match to TRBD1 covers 11 bases. CDR3 length: 13 residues. The germline CDR1 and CDR2 sequences are GTSNPN and SVGIG (reference sequence). The V and J ends lost 8 bases and 7 bases, in that order; junction bases with no gene match: 9. CDR3 coding DNA: TGTGCCGGAAAGGACAGGGGGCAAAGTGAAGCTTTCTTT. Translation gives CAGKDRGQSEAFF.

In its sample, this clone was seen a few times. V and J are TRBV5-6 and TRBJ2-7; D uncertain. CDR1 and CDR2 from the germline V gene are SGHDT and YYEEEE. This CDR3 contains 14 residues. Deletions cut 0 bases from V and 3 bases from J, with 10 bases between. As DNA, the CDR3 is TGTGCCAGCAGCTTGGCAGGCTTTGACTACGAGCAGTACTTC. Amino acid sequence: CASSLAGFDYEQYF.

The chain employs TRBV27 and TRBJ1-5; tentative D call: TRBD1 (6 bases). V was shortened by 7 bases and J by 0 bases, with 16 bases between the two germline ends. This CDR3 is 16 amino acids long. In germline, CDR1 is MNHEY, CDR2 SMNVEV (reference sequence). CDR3 in amino acids: CASTERGGASNQPQHF. The CDR3 nucleotides are TGTGCCAGCACTGAACGGGGGGGCGCTAGCAATCAGCCCCAGCATTTT.

This chain uses TRBV20-1 with TRBJ2-7, with 7 bases fitting TRBD2. V was clipped by 7 bases and J by 6 bases; unmatched bases: 6. This CDR3 region has 11 residues. Germline CDR1 and CDR2: DFQATT and SNEGSKA (reference sequence). CDR3 sequence (DNA): TGCAGTGGGGAGGGTGTCGGCGAGCAGTACTTC. Translating gives CSGEGVGEQYF.

The gene calls are TRBV5-5 and TRBJ1-1; 8 bases are shared with TRBD1. Germline lookup yields CDR1 SGHKS and CDR2 YYEKEE (reference sequence). CDR3 length: 15 residues. V shed 5 bases, J shed 6 bases, and the junction held 12 bases outside the gene matches. CDR3 sequence (DNA): TGTGCCAGCAGTTACGGGACAGGCGTCGCCTCTGAAGCTTTCTTT. It specifies CASSYGTGVASEAFF.

The J gene is TRBJ1-1, the V gene TRBV11-3; D is ambiguous. CDR3 length equals 13 residues. Trimming took off 5 bases at V and 1 base at J, with 8 bases between the two ends. Germline loops: CDR1 SGHNT, CDR2 YENEEA. The CDR3 spells CASSRGENTEAFF. Here the CDR3 DNA reads TGTGCCAGCAGCCGAGGTGAGAACACTGAAGCTTTCTTT.